The next 5 T cell receptor beta chains were all read from a single sample in a study of T cell changes during pregnancy in multiple sclerosis. The table came from immunoSEQ multiplex PCR; TCRdb's copy has only in-frame clones and leaves some out. In the table there are about 34,000 clones, around 90% of which are singletons. The input for sequencing was CD8+ T cells from peripheral blood mononuclear cells, taken in the third trimester of pregnancy. These TCRs come from a female donor with multiple sclerosis, enrolled in a pregnancy study.

This chain connects TRBV27 to TRBJ2-2, with 10 bases that match TRBD1. CDR1 and CDR2 (germline): MNHEY, SMNVEV (reference sequence). The CDR3 is 18 residues long. V shed 5 bases and J 3 bases; nucleotides not matched to a gene: 12. The DNA of the CDR3 is TGTGCCAGCAGTCCCCGACAGGGGGCAACTTTGTACACCGGGGAGCTGTTTTTT. Its protein is CASSPRQGATLYTGELFF.

This clone has just one count. The rearrangement links TRBV19 to TRBJ2-7; 12 bases are shared with TRBD2. Germline V gene data show CDR1 as LNHDA and CDR2 as SQIVND (reference sequence). The CDR3 covers 12 residues. V was clipped by 8 bases and J by 4 bases; unmatched bases: 0. In DNA, the CDR3 is TGTGCCAGTGGACTAGCGGGGTACGAGCAGTACTTC. It translates to CASGLAGYEQYF.

V gene TRBV18 combines with J gene TRBJ1-3; D ambiguous. V was cut by 6 bases and J by 2 bases, with 11 bases left in between. The CDR3 loop spans 14 amino acids. CDR1 is KGHSH, CDR2 LQKENI, per germline. In DNA, the CDR3 is TGTGCCAGCTCCTCAAAGCTAGCTGGAAACACCATATATTTT. Residues: CASSSKLAGNTIYF.

The rearrangement joins TRBV7-3 to TRBJ2-1, with TRBD2 matching over 9 bases. CDR3 length: 15 residues. Per germline, CDR1 SGHTA and CDR2 FQGTGA. V shed 0 bases, J shed 9 bases, and the junction held 6 bases outside the gene matches. In nucleotides, the CDR3 is TGTGCCAGCAGCTTAACGCTAGCGGGGACGACTGAGCAGTTCTTC. Its protein product is CASSLTLAGTTEQFF. Based on the CDR3 plus reference TRBV7-3 and TRBJ2-1, the full variable domain is GAGVSQTPSNKVTEKGKYVELRCDPISGHTALYWYRQSLGQGPEFLIYFQGTGAADDSGLPNDRFFAVRPEGSVSTLKIQRTERGDSAVYLCASSLTLAGTTEQFFGPGTRLTVL.

The chain uses TRBV27 and TRBJ2-7; 11 bases map to TRBD1. The CDR3 runs 15 residues. Germline-derived CDR1 and CDR2 are MNHEY and SMNVEV (reference sequence). Losses at the gene ends were 3 bases for V and 3 bases for J; bases not matched to a gene: 4. CDR3 sequence reads: CASSFGTGGHYEQYF. CDR3 coding DNA: TGTGCCAGCAGTTTCGGGACAGGGGGACACTACGAGCAGTACTTC.